The text below deals with one TCR beta chain. No antigen is known for it. The CDR3 is made up of 16 amino acids. CDR1 and CDR2 (germline): MGHRA, YSYEKL. This sample is drawn from a study of CXCR3-negative and CXCR3-positive naive CD8 T cells. 250,000 to 300,000 cells per CD8+ T cell subset were flow-sorted in triplicate. Preparation of TRB cDNA libraries relied on 5' RACE carrying UMI labels. TCRdb reworked the 5' RACE reads into one entry per CDR3 protein, no DNA. In total, the table holds fewer than 90,000 distinct CDR3 sequences. Overall study results and limits: The TRB CDR3s that CXCR3-positive naive cells carried were more hydrophobic than those of CXCR3-negative naive cells. The study found CXCR3 expression partially decreased after cryopreservation and ran most assays on fresh PBMCs. The study inferred TCR strength from TRB CDR3 properties and found comparable surface CD5 between naive subsets.

This clonotype was sampled from a human donor in good health. Some clones in this sample may be carry-over from other donors' samples. Sequenced input: naive CXCR3- CD8+ T cells from blood. The subset here: CD45RO-CCR7+CD27+CD95- naive CD8+ T cells lacking CXCR3 (TNR3-). The J gene is TRBJ2-5, the V gene TRBV4-1; no DNA is available, so the TRBD2 call from TCRdb remains unchecked. The CDR3 loop is CASSQEGASPRETQYF.